The rows below give T cell receptor beta chains drawn from one sample of a study of cytomegalovirus exposure and HLA in healthy donors. Sequencing used immunoSEQ multiplex PCR; TCRdb keeps in-frame clones, though not all of them. In the table there are about 200,000 clones, about nine tenths of which are singletons. The sequenced material came from PBMCs. These receptors were collected from a woman aged 18-29 years in good health and CMV-seropositive. Both conserved end residues are part of each CDR3. D genes are given only for firm matches. Clone size is given for some rows only: seen once, a few or many times, or a class if the clone is expanded.

j_call: TRBJ2-1; v_call: TRBV10-2; clone_size: -; d_call: TRBD2; cdr3_nt: TGCGCCAGCAGTTTAGCGGGAGTCAACTACAATGAGCAGTTCTTC; cdr3_aa: CASSLAGVNYNEQFF
j_call: TRBJ1-5; v_call: TRBV12-1; clone_size: -; d_call: -; cdr3_nt: TGTGCCAGCAGCCAACGGACAACCAATAGCAATCAGCCCCAGCATTTT; cdr3_aa: CASSQRTTNSNQPQHF
j_call: TRBJ2-7; v_call: TRBV10-1; clone_size: -; d_call: -; cdr3_nt: TGCGCCAGCAGTGAGTCCACAGGAGCCCCCTACGAGCAGTACTTC; cdr3_aa: CASSESTGAPYEQYF
j_call: TRBJ1-1; v_call: TRBV5-4; clone_size: -; d_call: -; cdr3_nt: TGTGCCAGCAGCTCGCCGGGGGGGAACACTGAAGCTTTCTTT; cdr3_aa: CASSSPGGNTEAFF
j_call: TRBJ2-7; v_call: TRBV2; clone_size: -; d_call: TRBD1; cdr3_nt: TGTGCCAGCAGTCGGGACAGGGGATCTGGAGAGCAGTACTTC; cdr3_aa: CASSRDRGSGEQYF
j_call: TRBJ1-3; v_call: TRBV28; clone_size: -; d_call: TRBD1; cdr3_nt: TGTGCCAGCAGTCCTCTACCCGGGACAGGGATATACACCATATATTTT; cdr3_aa: CASSPLPGTGIYTIYF
j_call: TRBJ1-4; v_call: TRBV5-1; clone_size: -; d_call: -; cdr3_nt: TGCGCCAGCAGCTTGGGCTCGGTGACTAATGAAAAACTGTTTTTT; cdr3_aa: CASSLGSVTNEKLFF
j_call: TRBJ2-2; v_call: TRBV27; clone_size: -; d_call: TRBD2; cdr3_nt: TGTGCCAGCAGCGCTCCCGTGTCCAGCGGGGCCAACACCGGGGAGCTGTTTTTT; cdr3_aa: CASSAPVSSGANTGELFF
j_call: TRBJ2-4; v_call: TRBV19; clone_size: once; d_call: -; cdr3_nt: TGTGCCAGGGGGGGCGGGGGCGTGAAAGCCAAAAACATTCAGTACTTC; cdr3_aa: CARGGGGVKAKNIQYF
j_call: TRBJ1-2; v_call: TRBV9; clone_size: -; d_call: -; cdr3_nt: TGTGCCAGCAGCGTAGACTTCGGGGGAGTTGGCTACACCTTC; cdr3_aa: CASSVDFGGVGYTF
j_call: TRBJ2-7; v_call: TRBV2; clone_size: -; d_call: -; cdr3_nt: TGTGCCAGCAGTGAATTCCTGGGCGCCTCATACGAGCAGTACTTC; cdr3_aa: CASSEFLGASYEQYF
j_call: TRBJ1-4; v_call: TRBV28; clone_size: -; d_call: -; cdr3_nt: TGTGCCAGCAGTTTAGTAAATGAAAAACTGTTTTTT; cdr3_aa: CASSLVNEKLFF
j_call: TRBJ2-2; v_call: TRBV7-8; clone_size: -; d_call: TRBD2; cdr3_nt: TGTGCCAGCAGGAGACTAGCGGGAACCGGGGAGCTGTTTTTT; cdr3_aa: CASRRLAGTGELFF
j_call: TRBJ2-2; v_call: TRBV6-4; clone_size: few; d_call: TRBD2; cdr3_nt: TGTGCCAGCAGTAGCGGGAGAACGGACACCGGGGAGCTGTTTTTT; cdr3_aa: CASSSGRTDTGELFF
j_call: TRBJ1-1; v_call: TRBV28; clone_size: -; d_call: -; cdr3_nt: TGTGCCAGCAGTTTCCGTCGGGATTCTGAAGCTTTCTTT; cdr3_aa: CASSFRRDSEAFF
j_call: TRBJ2-7; v_call: TRBV21-1; clone_size: -; d_call: -; cdr3_nt: TGTGCCAGCAGCAAAGTCCCCACCTACGAGCAGTACTTC; cdr3_aa: CASSKVPTYEQYF
j_call: TRBJ2-1; v_call: TRBV7-6; clone_size: -; d_call: -; cdr3_nt: TGTGCCAGCAGCTACCAAGGCAGGGGTGGTTACAATGAGCAGTTCTTC; cdr3_aa: CASSYQGRGGYNEQFF
j_call: TRBJ1-1; v_call: TRBV18; clone_size: -; d_call: -; cdr3_nt: TGTGCCAGCTCACCACCGAGTACGGGGTTCACTGAAGCTTTCTTT; cdr3_aa: CASSPPSTGFTEAFF
j_call: TRBJ2-1; v_call: TRBV7-9; clone_size: -; d_call: TRBD2; cdr3_nt: TGTGCCAGCAGCTTAGCAGAGCTAGCGGGGGACAATGAGCAGTTCTTC; cdr3_aa: CASSLAELAGDNEQFF
j_call: TRBJ1-3; v_call: TRBV7-2; clone_size: -; d_call: -; cdr3_nt: TGTGCCAGACAGGGATATGGAGACACCATATATTTT; cdr3_aa: CARQGYGDTIYF
j_call: TRBJ2-7; v_call: TRBV6-5; clone_size: -; d_call: TRBD1; cdr3_nt: TGTGCCAGCAGCTGGACAGGGGGCGCCTCCTACGAGCAGTACTTC; cdr3_aa: CASSWTGGASYEQYF
j_call: TRBJ2-1; v_call: TRBV13; clone_size: -; d_call: -; cdr3_nt: TGTGCCAGCAGCGCAGGATTCGATGAGCAGTTCTTC; cdr3_aa: CASSAGFDEQFF
j_call: TRBJ2-1; v_call: TRBV7-9; clone_size: -; d_call: TRBD2; cdr3_nt: TGTGCCAGCAGCTTTAGCGGGAGCGCCTACAATGAGCAGTTCTTC; cdr3_aa: CASSFSGSAYNEQFF
j_call: TRBJ2-1; v_call: TRBV11-2; clone_size: -; d_call: TRBD2; cdr3_nt: TGTGCCAGCAGCTACAGCGGGAGATCTTACAATGAGCAGTTCTTC; cdr3_aa: CASSYSGRSYNEQFF
j_call: TRBJ2-7; v_call: TRBV4-1; clone_size: -; d_call: TRBD1; cdr3_nt: TGCGCCAGCAGCCAATGGCAGGGGGCCTACGAGCAGTACTTC; cdr3_aa: CASSQWQGAYEQYF
j_call: TRBJ1-1; v_call: TRBV4-2; clone_size: -; d_call: -; cdr3_nt: TGTGCCAGCAGCCAAGAAGACGGGATCTTTGAAGCTTTCTTT; cdr3_aa: CASSQEDGIFEAFF
j_call: TRBJ2-7; v_call: TRBV29-1; clone_size: -; d_call: TRBD1; cdr3_nt: TGCAGCGGTGGGGACAGGACCTACGAGCAGTACTTC; cdr3_aa: CSGGDRTYEQYF
j_call: TRBJ2-1; v_call: TRBV5-1; clone_size: once; d_call: TRBD2; cdr3_nt: TGCGCCAGCAGCCCCCTCGGACTAGCGGGATACAATGAGCAGTTCTTC; cdr3_aa: CASSPLGLAGYNEQFF
j_call: TRBJ1-3; v_call: TRBV9; clone_size: -; d_call: -; cdr3_nt: TGTGCCAGCAGCGTAGACGGAGGCTTTGCGGCTGGAAACACCATATATTTT; cdr3_aa: CASSVDGGFAAGNTIYF
j_call: TRBJ2-1; v_call: TRBV7-9; clone_size: -; d_call: -; cdr3_nt: TGTGCCAGCAGCGTGCAGCAGGGCTACTCCTACAATGAGCAGTTCTTC; cdr3_aa: CASSVQQGYSYNEQFF
j_call: TRBJ1-2; v_call: TRBV7-9; clone_size: once; d_call: -; cdr3_nt: TGTGCCAGCAGCTTGACAGAAAGCAGCTATGGCTACACCTTC; cdr3_aa: CASSLTESSYGYTF
j_call: TRBJ1-4; v_call: TRBV28; clone_size: -; d_call: -; cdr3_nt: TGTGCCAGCAGAACGGGGGGGGCTGTCGCTAATGAAAAACTGTTTTTT; cdr3_aa: CASRTGGAVANEKLFF
j_call: TRBJ1-5; v_call: TRBV15; clone_size: -; d_call: TRBD1; cdr3_nt: TGTGCCACCAGCAGGGCCCGGACAGGGGGCAATCAGCCCCAGCATTTT; cdr3_aa: CATSRARTGGNQPQHF
j_call: TRBJ2-1; v_call: TRBV7-3; clone_size: -; d_call: TRBD1; cdr3_nt: TGTGCCAGCGGCCGTCAGGGGGACTACAATGAGCAGTTCTTC; cdr3_aa: CASGRQGDYNEQFF
j_call: TRBJ1-2; v_call: TRBV5-6; clone_size: -; d_call: TRBD1; cdr3_nt: TGTGCCAGCAGCTATCCGACAGGGCCTAACTATGGCTACACCTTC; cdr3_aa: CASSYPTGPNYGYTF
j_call: TRBJ1-2; v_call: TRBV6-1; clone_size: once; d_call: TRBD1; cdr3_nt: TGTGCCAGCAGTACTAGGACAGGGTTAGGGTATGGCTACACCTTC; cdr3_aa: CASSTRTGLGYGYTF
j_call: TRBJ1-5; v_call: TRBV9; clone_size: -; d_call: -; cdr3_nt: TGTGCCAGCAGCTTTCTCGCGGAAGATCAGCCCCAGCATTTT; cdr3_aa: CASSFLAEDQPQHF
j_call: TRBJ2-1; v_call: TRBV2; clone_size: -; d_call: -; cdr3_nt: TGTGCCAGCAGTGATGGGTCAGGGGACAATGAGCAGTTCTTC; cdr3_aa: CASSDGSGDNEQFF
j_call: TRBJ2-2; v_call: TRBV6-5; clone_size: -; d_call: TRBD1; cdr3_nt: TGTGCCAGCAGTTACCGGACAGGGGCCGGGGAGCTGTTTTTT; cdr3_aa: CASSYRTGAGELFF
j_call: TRBJ1-1; v_call: TRBV28; clone_size: -; d_call: -; cdr3_nt: TGTGCCAGCAGTTTAAAGTCCGAGGCTTTCTTT; cdr3_aa: CASSLKSEAFF
j_call: TRBJ2-7; v_call: TRBV6-5; clone_size: -; d_call: TRBD2; cdr3_nt: TGTGCCAGCAGTTACTCAACTAGCGGGAGTTTCGAGCAGTACTTC; cdr3_aa: CASSYSTSGSFEQYF
j_call: TRBJ2-7; v_call: TRBV4-2; clone_size: -; d_call: TRBD2; cdr3_nt: TGTGCCAGCAGCCAAGACCTCGGGGCGGGAGGTAGGTCCTACGAGCAGTACTTC; cdr3_aa: CASSQDLGAGGRSYEQYF
j_call: TRBJ2-7; v_call: TRBV6-6; clone_size: -; d_call: TRBD2; cdr3_nt: TGTGCCAGCAGTTTGAGCGGGAGCGGATACGAGCAGTACTTC; cdr3_aa: CASSLSGSGYEQYF
j_call: TRBJ1-1; v_call: TRBV7-8; clone_size: -; d_call: TRBD1; cdr3_nt: TGTGCCAGCAGTCAACCGGGACAGGGGGGCACTGAAGCTTTCTTT; cdr3_aa: CASSQPGQGGTEAFF
j_call: TRBJ2-7; v_call: TRBV28; clone_size: -; d_call: -; cdr3_nt: TGTGCCAGCAGAACAGGGACACCCTACGAGCAGTACTTC; cdr3_aa: CASRTGTPYEQYF
j_call: TRBJ2-3; v_call: TRBV9; clone_size: -; d_call: TRBD1; cdr3_nt: TGTGCCAGCACCAATACAGGGGCTACCGCAGATACGCAGTATTTT; cdr3_aa: CASTNTGATADTQYF
j_call: TRBJ2-5; v_call: TRBV7-9; clone_size: -; d_call: -; cdr3_nt: TGTGCCAGCAGCTTGAGTGACTCAGAGACCCAGTACTTC; cdr3_aa: CASSLSDSETQYF
j_call: TRBJ2-1; v_call: TRBV29-1; clone_size: -; d_call: -; cdr3_nt: TGCAGCGTTGGTCTCGGTAATGAGCAGTTCTTC; cdr3_aa: CSVGLGNEQFF
j_call: TRBJ2-3; v_call: TRBV7-8; clone_size: -; d_call: -; cdr3_nt: TGTGCCAGCAGCTTAGCTACTCTAACTAGCACAGATACGCAGTATTTT; cdr3_aa: CASSLATLTSTDTQYF
j_call: TRBJ2-7; v_call: TRBV19; clone_size: -; d_call: -; cdr3_nt: TGTGCCAGTAGTATAGAGTCAGGTTCTTCCTACGAGCAGTACTTC; cdr3_aa: CASSIESGSSYEQYF
j_call: TRBJ1-4; v_call: TRBV7-2; clone_size: -; d_call: -; cdr3_nt: TGTGCCAGCAGCTTAGCGGACAGTATTAGCGAAAAACTGTTTTTT; cdr3_aa: CASSLADSISEKLFF
j_call: TRBJ1-4; v_call: TRBV5-5; clone_size: few; d_call: TRBD1; cdr3_nt: TGTGCCAGCAGCAAGGACAGGGCAACTAATGAAAAACTGTTTTTT; cdr3_aa: CASSKDRATNEKLFF
j_call: TRBJ1-5; v_call: TRBV11-2; clone_size: -; d_call: TRBD1; cdr3_nt: TGTGCCAGCAGTTCAGGGACAGGGGGCGGTCAGCCCCAGCATTTT; cdr3_aa: CASSSGTGGGQPQHF
j_call: TRBJ1-4; v_call: TRBV28; clone_size: once; d_call: -; cdr3_nt: TGTGCCAGCAGTTTGAGAGGAGAATTAAATGAAAAACTGTTTTTT; cdr3_aa: CASSLRGELNEKLFF
j_call: TRBJ2-3; v_call: TRBV6-4; clone_size: -; d_call: -; cdr3_nt: TGTGCCAGCAGTGACACGGGAGAAGCGGATACGCAGTATTTT; cdr3_aa: CASSDTGEADTQYF
j_call: TRBJ1-1; v_call: TRBV29-1; clone_size: -; d_call: -; cdr3_nt: TGCAGCGTTGAGGGCATTGTGGACACTGAAGCTTTCTTT; cdr3_aa: CSVEGIVDTEAFF
j_call: TRBJ2-5; v_call: TRBV6-5; clone_size: -; d_call: -; cdr3_nt: TGTGCCAGCACCCTCACACCGGGGGAGACCCAGTACTTC; cdr3_aa: CASTLTPGETQYF
j_call: TRBJ2-1; v_call: TRBV9; clone_size: -; d_call: -; cdr3_nt: TGTGCCAGCAGCCTGCCCGTCGACGGGGGACTGGACAATGAGCAGTTCTTC; cdr3_aa: CASSLPVDGGLDNEQFF
j_call: TRBJ1-5; v_call: TRBV18; clone_size: -; d_call: TRBD1; cdr3_nt: TGTGCCAGCTCACCATCGACAGGGGCCGTCAATCAGCCCCAGCATTTT; cdr3_aa: CASSPSTGAVNQPQHF
j_call: TRBJ1-5; v_call: TRBV7-8; clone_size: -; d_call: TRBD1; cdr3_nt: TGTGCCAGCAGCGTATACAGGGGAAGCAATCAGCCCCAGCATTTT; cdr3_aa: CASSVYRGSNQPQHF